These 10 T cell receptor beta chains were all obtained from the same sample, sequenced in a study of T cell repertoires and HLA-DP antigens. Libraries were prepared by immunoSEQ multiplex PCR; TCRdb keeps only in-frame clonotypes and omits some of them. The sample consists of fewer than 75,000 clones, about 80% of them appearing once. No antigen has been identified for these receptors. Source material: CD4+ T cells from PBMCs. The receptors derive from a man in his fifties or sixties in good health and CMV-seronegative.

DNA of the CDR3: TGTGCCATCAAGCTGGCTGCGGGTGTCACCGGGGAGCTGTTTTTT. Its protein product is CAIKLAAGVTGELFF. This chain joins TRBV10-3 and TRBJ2-2, with a possible D match to TRBD2 (5 bases). CDR1 and CDR2 (germline): ENHRY, SYGVKD. CDR3 length: 15 amino acids. V was clipped by 7 bases and J by 4 bases, with 16 bases between them.

The V gene is TRBV10-1, the J gene TRBJ2-2, with D possibly matching TRBD1 (6 bases). Germline CDR1 reads WNHNN; CDR2 reads SYGVQD (reference sequence). V was pared by 8 bases and J by 1 base, with 11 bases between. The length of the CDR3 is 14 residues. CDR3 region: CASSGQLNTGELFF. DNA for the CDR3: TGCGCCAGCTCCGGACAGCTGAACACCGGGGAGCTGTTTTTT.

This clone was counted a single time. The chain employs TRBV5-5 and TRBJ1-1, with D maybe TRBD1 (5 bases). Germline lookup yields CDR1 SGHKS and CDR2 YYEKEE (reference sequence). V was pared by 0 bases and J by 0 bases, with 9 bases between. The CDR3 is 15 amino acids. The CDR3 coding sequence is TGTGCCAGCAGCTTGGCCGGACAAATGAACACTGAAGCTTTCTTT. Its protein is CASSLAGQMNTEAFF.

The V gene is TRBV30, the J gene TRBJ2-1, with D unclear. V lost 2 bases to trimming and J lost 0 bases, with 17 bases between them. CDR1 is GTSNPN and CDR2 is SVGIG in the germline V gene (reference sequence). The CDR3 has 17 amino acids. The CDR3 reads CAWSPPSRISSYNEQFF. The CDR3 DNA reads as TGTGCCTGGAGTCCTCCCAGTAGAATAAGCTCCTACAATGAGCAGTTCTTC.

This clone was seen a single time. This chain connects TRBV4-3 to TRBJ1-6; D possibly corresponds to TRBD1 (5 bases). The germline gives CDR1 LGHNA, CDR2 YSLEER. The ends were cut back, 4 bases at V and 13 bases at J, with 14 bases in the middle. The CDR3 has 13 amino acids. In DNA, the CDR3 is TGCGCCAGCAGCCCCAGGGCGGGGTTTCCCCTCCACTTT. Translated: CASSPRAGFPLHF.

This clone was seen a single time. This chain uses TRBV28 with TRBJ1-1, with D possibly TRBD1 on 6 matching bases. Germline V gene lookup returns CDR1 MDHEN and CDR2 SYDVKM. V shed 3 bases and J shed 6 bases, with 11 bases lying between them. This CDR3 contains 13 residues. In DNA, the CDR3 is TGTGCCAGCAGTTTGCTCAGGGGTTCTGAAGCTTTCTTT. Translating it yields CASSLLRGSEAFF.

The table lists this clone with a count of one. The rearrangement links TRBV6-6 to TRBJ1-5; the D is unclear. The CDR3 has 14 residues. CDR1 and CDR2 from the germline V gene are MNHNY and SVGAGI (reference sequence). The V end lost 2 bases, the J end lost 8 bases, and 13 bases lay between the germline ends. The CDR3 DNA is TGTGCCAGCAGTTACCCGCCCCGGGGAAAGCCCCAGCATTTT. Its translation: CASSYPPRGKPQHF.

In this sample, this clone turned up once. The rearrangement uses TRBV5-1 and TRBJ2-7; tentative D call: TRBD2 (6 bases). CDR1 SGHRS and CDR2 YFSETQ come from the germline V gene. V dropped 3 bases and J dropped 4 bases, with 14 bases sitting between them. The CDR3 length is 14 residues. The DNA for the CDR3 is TGCGCCAGCAGCTCCCAAGGAGGGTTTTACGAGCAGTACTTC. It codes for CASSSQGGFYEQYF.

This chain links TRBV25-1 with TRBJ2-2; D is uncertain. V was pared by 5 bases and J by 0 bases, with 10 bases between. Germline CDR1 and CDR2: MGHDK and SYGVNS. CDR3 length equals 15 residues. CDR3 sequence (DNA): TGTGCCAGCAGTAATTTGCTCCCGAACACCGGGGAGCTGTTTTTT. Its protein is CASSNLLPNTGELFF. The full variable domain, with the rest looked up from reference TRBV25-1 and TRBJ2-2, is EADIYQTPRYLVIGTGKKITLECSQTMGHDKMYWYQQDPGMELHLIHYSYGVNSTEKGDLSSESTVSRIRTEHFPLTLESARPSHTSQYLCASSNLLPNTGELFFGEGSRLTVL.

The rearrangement joins TRBV7-2 to TRBJ1-1; 8 nucleotides agree with TRBD1. Germline CDR1 and CDR2: SGHTA and FQGNSA. V lost 5 bases and J lost 6; bases outside the gene matches: 14. The CDR3 runs 16 residues. The CDR3 spells CASSPPLRGRYAEAFF. The CDR3 bases are TGTGCCAGCAGCCCTCCCCTCAGGGGGCGCTACGCTGAAGCTTTCTTT.